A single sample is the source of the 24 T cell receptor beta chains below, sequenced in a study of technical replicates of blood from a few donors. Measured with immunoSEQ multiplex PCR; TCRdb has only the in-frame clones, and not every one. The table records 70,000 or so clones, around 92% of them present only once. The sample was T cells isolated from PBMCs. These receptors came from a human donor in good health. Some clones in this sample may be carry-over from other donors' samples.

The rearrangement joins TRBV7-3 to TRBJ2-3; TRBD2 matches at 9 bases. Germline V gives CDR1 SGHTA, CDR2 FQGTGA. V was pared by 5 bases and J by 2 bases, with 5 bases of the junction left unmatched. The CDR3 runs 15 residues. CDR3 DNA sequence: TGTGCCAGCAGCCCAATAGCGGGGGACACAGATACGCAGTATTTT. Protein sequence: CASSPIAGDTDTQYF. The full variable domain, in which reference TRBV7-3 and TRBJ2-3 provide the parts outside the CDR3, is GAGVSQTPSNKVTEKGKYVELRCDPISGHTALYWYRQSLGQGPEFLIYFQGTGAADDSGLPNDRFFAVRPEGSVSTLKIQRTERGDSAVYLCASSPIAGDTDTQYFGPGTRLTVL.

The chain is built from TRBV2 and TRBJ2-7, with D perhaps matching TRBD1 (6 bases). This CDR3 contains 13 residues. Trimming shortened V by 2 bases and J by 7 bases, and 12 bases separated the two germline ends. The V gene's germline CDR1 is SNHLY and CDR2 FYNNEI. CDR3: CASSESVGGEQYF. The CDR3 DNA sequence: TGTGCCAGCAGTGAATCAGTAGGGGGTGAGCAGTACTTC.

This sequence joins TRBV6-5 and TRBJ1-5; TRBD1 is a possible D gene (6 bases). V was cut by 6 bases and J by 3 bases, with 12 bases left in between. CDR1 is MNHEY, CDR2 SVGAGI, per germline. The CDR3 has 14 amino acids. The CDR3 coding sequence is TGTGCCAGCAGGGCCGGGACAACCAATCAGCCCCAGCATTTT. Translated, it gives CASRAGTTNQPQHF.

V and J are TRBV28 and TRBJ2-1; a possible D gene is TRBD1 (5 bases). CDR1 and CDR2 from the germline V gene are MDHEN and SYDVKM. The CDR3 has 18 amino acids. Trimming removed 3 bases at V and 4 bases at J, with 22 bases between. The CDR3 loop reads CASSFPAAWGSDYNEQFF. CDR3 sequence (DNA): TGTGCCAGCAGTTTCCCGGCGGCCTGGGGCTCGGATTACAATGAGCAGTTCTTC.

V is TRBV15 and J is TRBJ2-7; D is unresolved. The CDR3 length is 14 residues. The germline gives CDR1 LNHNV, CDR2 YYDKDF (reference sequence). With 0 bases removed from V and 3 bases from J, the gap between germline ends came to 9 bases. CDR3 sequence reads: CATSRDQRHYEQYF. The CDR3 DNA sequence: TGTGCCACCAGCAGAGATCAGAGGCACTACGAGCAGTACTTC.

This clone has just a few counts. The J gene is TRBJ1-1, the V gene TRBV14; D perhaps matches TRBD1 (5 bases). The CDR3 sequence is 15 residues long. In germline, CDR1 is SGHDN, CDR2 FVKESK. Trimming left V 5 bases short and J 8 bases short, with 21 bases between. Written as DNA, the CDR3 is TGTGCCAGCAGCAAGGGGTGGGGAACCCTGATGGAAGCTTTCTTT. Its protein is CASSKGWGTLMEAFF. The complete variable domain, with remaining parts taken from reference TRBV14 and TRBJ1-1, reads EAGVTQFPSHSVIEKGQTVTLRCDPISGHDNLYWYRRVMGKEIKFLLHFVKESKQDESGMPNNRFLAERTGGTYSTLKVQPAELEDSGVYFCASSKGWGTLMEAFFGQGTRLTVV.

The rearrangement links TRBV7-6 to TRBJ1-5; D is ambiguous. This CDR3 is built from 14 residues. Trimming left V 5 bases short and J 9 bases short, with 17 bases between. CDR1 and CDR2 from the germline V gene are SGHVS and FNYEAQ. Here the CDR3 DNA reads TGTGCCAGCAGCCCCGGCACCCAATCAGGGCCCCAGCATTTT. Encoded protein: CASSPGTQSGPQHF.

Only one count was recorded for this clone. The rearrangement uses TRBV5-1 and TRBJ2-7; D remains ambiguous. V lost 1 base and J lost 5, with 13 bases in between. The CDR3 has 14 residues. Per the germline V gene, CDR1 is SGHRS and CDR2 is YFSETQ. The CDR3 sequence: CASSLLGEADEQYF. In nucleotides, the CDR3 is TGCGCCAGCAGCTTGTTAGGTGAGGCCGACGAGCAGTACTTC.

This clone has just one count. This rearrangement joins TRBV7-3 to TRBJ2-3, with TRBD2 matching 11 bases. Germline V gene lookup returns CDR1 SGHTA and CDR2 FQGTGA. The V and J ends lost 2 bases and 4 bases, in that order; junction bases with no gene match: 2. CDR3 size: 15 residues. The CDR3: CASSLVAGGPDTQYF. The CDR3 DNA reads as TGTGCCAGCAGCTTAGTAGCGGGGGGGCCAGATACGCAGTATTTT.

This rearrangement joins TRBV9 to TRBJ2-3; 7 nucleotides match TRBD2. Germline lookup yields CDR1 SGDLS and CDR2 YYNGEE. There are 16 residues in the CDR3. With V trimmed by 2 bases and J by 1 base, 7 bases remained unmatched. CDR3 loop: CASSVRGTSGTDTQYF. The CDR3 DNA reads TGTGCCAGCAGCGTTCGAGGAACTAGCGGCACAGATACGCAGTATTTT. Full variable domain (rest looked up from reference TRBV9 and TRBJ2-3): DSGVTQTPKHLITATGQRVTLRCSPRSGDLSVYWYQQSLDQGLQFLIQYYNGEERAKGNILERFSAQQFPDLHSELNLSSLELGDSALYFCASSVRGTSGTDTQYFGPGTRLTVL.

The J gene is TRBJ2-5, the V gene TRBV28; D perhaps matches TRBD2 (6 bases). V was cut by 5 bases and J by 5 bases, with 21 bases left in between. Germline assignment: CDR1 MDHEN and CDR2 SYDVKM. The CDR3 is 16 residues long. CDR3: CASSPPRRGGTETQYF. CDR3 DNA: TGTGCCAGCAGTCCTCCGCGGAGGGGTGGAACGGAGACCCAGTACTTC.

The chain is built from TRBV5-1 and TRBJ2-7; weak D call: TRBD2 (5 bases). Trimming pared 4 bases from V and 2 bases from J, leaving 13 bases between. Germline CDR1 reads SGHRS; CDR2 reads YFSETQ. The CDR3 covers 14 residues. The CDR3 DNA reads TGCGCCAGCAGCATTAGCGTAAACCCCTACGAGCAGTACTTC. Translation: CASSISVNPYEQYF.

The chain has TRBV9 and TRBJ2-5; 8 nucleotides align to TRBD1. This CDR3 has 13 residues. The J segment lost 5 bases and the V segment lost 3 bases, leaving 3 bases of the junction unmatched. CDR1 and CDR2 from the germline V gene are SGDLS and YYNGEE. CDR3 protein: CASSARQGETQYF. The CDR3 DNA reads TGTGCCAGCAGCGCCCGACAGGGGGAGACCCAGTACTTC.

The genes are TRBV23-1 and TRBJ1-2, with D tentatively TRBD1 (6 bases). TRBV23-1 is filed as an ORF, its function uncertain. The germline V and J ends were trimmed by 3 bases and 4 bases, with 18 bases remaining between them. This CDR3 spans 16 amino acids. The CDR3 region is CASSHPLTGTSYGYTF. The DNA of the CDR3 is TGCGCCAGCAGTCACCCCCTGACAGGAACAAGCTATGGCTACACCTTC.

The CDR3 here is CASSLAAGGPNEQFF. The DNA for the CDR3 is TGCGCCAGCAGCTTGGCAGCGGGGGGGCCAAATGAGCAGTTCTTC. The chain recombines TRBV5-1 with TRBJ2-1; the match to TRBD2 covers 10 bases. The germline gives CDR1 SGHRS, CDR2 YFSETQ. V lost 0 bases and J lost 7; bases outside the gene matches: 4. CDR3 length equals 15 residues.

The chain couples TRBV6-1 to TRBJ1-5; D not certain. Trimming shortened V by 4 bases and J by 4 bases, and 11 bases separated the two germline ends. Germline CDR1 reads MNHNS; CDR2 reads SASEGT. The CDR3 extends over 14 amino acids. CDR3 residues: CASSAQVPNQPQHF. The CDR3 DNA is TGTGCCAGCAGTGCCCAGGTCCCTAATCAGCCCCAGCATTTT.

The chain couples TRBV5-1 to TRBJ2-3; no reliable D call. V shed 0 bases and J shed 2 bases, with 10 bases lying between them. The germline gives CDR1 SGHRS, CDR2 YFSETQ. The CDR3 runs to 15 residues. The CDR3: CASSLGGLHTDTQYF. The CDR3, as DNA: TGCGCCAGCAGCTTGGGTGGCCTGCACACAGATACGCAGTATTTT.

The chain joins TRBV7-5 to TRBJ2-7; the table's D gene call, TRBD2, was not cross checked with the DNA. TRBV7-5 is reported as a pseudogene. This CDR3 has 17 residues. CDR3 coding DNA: TGTGTCAGAAGCTGCTGGCTAGCGGGAGCCAGCTCCTACGAGCAGTACTTC. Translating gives CVRSCWLAGASSYEQYF.

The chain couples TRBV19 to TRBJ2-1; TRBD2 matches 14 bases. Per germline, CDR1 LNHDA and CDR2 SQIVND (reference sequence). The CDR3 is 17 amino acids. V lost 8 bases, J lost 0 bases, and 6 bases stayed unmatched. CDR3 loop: CASGLAGGGSSYNEQFF. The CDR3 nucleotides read TGTGCCAGTGGACTAGCGGGGGGAGGAAGCTCCTACAATGAGCAGTTCTTC.

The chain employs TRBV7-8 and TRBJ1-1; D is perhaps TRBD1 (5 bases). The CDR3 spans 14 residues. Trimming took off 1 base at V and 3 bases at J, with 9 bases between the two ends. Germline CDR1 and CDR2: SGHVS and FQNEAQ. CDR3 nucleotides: TGTGCCAGCAGCTTAGATTGGGGGGACACTGAAGCTTTCTTT. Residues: CASSLDWGDTEAFF.

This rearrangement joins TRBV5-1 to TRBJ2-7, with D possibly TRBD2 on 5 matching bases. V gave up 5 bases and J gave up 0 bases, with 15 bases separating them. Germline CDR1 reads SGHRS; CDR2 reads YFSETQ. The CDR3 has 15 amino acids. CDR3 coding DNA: TGCGCCAGCAGTTTCGGGATGGCCCCCTCCTACGAGCAGTACTTC. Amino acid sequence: CASSFGMAPSYEQYF.

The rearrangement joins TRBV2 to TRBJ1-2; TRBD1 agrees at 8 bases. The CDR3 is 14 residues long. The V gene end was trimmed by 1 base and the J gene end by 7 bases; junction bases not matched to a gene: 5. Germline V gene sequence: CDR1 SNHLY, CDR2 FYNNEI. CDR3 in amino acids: CASSEGVRGLGYTF. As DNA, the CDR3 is TGTGCCAGCAGTGAAGGGGTCAGGGGGCTTGGCTACACCTTC.

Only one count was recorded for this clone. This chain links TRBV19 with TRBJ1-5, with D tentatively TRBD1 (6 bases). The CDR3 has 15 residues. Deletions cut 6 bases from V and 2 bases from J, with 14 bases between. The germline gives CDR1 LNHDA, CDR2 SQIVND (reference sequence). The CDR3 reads CASSYRESGNQPQHF. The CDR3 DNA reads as TGTGCCAGTAGCTACAGGGAATCTGGCAATCAGCCCCAGCATTTT.

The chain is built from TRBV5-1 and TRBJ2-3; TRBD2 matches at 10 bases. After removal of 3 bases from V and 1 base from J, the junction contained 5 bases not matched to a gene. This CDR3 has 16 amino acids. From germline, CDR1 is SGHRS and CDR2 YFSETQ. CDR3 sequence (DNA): TGCGCCAGCAGCTATGTAGCGGGGGGAGGCACAGATACGCAGTATTTT. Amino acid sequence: CASSYVAGGGTDTQYF.